This T cell receptor beta chain emerged from a study of cytomegalovirus exposure and HLA in healthy donors. Study-wide findings and caveats: Later on, an analysis tied approximately 17,000 TCR beta sequences to HLA alleles at 0.05 false discovery rate. Later genetic work tied a missense DCLRE1C variant to beta-chain V and J trimming.

A word on this clone: Its antigen is undetermined.

Use of 60 Vbeta and 13 Jbeta primers characterized the PCR. Sequenced by immunoSEQ multiplex PCR; TCRdb stores in-frame clones only, minus some. The sample yields some 270,000 clones, 75% to 90% seen once. Sequenced input: PBMCs. The TCR was taken from a girl under 10 years old in good health and CMV-seronegative.

CDR3 sequence: CASSTGYTEAFF. CDR3 DNA: TGTGCCAGCAGTACAGGGTACACTGAAGCTTTCTTT. The genes are TRBV2 and TRBJ1-1; maybe TRBD1 (6 bases). Germline assignment: CDR1 SNHLY and CDR2 FYNNEI. V dropped 5 bases and J dropped 3 bases, with 7 bases sitting between them. The CDR3 is made up of 12 amino acids. Drawing the rest from reference TRBV2 and TRBJ1-1, the complete variable domain is EPEVTQTPSHQVTQMGQEVILRCVPISNHLYFYWYRQILGQKVEFLVSFYNNEISEKSEIFDDQFSVERPDGSNFTLKIRSTKLEDSAMYFCASSTGYTEAFFGQGTRLTVV.